This T cell receptor (beta chain) was captured by sequencing in a study of OX40 agonist ivuxolimab in advanced cancers. The repertoire was sequenced with immunoSEQ multiplex PCR; TCRdb's copy has only in-frame clones and lacks some. This table holds over 95,000 clones, roughly 83% found once. There are 16 residues in the CDR3. CDR1 SGHVS and CDR2 FQNEAQ come from the germline V gene. With 4 bases clipped from V and 1 base from J, the junction kept 6 bases outside the gene matches. The origin of this receptor is an adult with an advanced solid tumor such as melanoma, head and neck, liver or kidney cancer. Sequences were derived from CD4+ or CD8+ T cells sorted from blood, sampled in a trial of the OX40 agonist ivuxolimab. The chain is built from TRBV7-8 and TRBJ2-4, with TRBD1 matching over 8 bases. For the CDR3, the DNA is TGTGCCAGCAGCTCCCAGGGGGCGAGGGCCAAAAACATTCAGTACTTC. Translating it yields CASSSQGARAKNIQYF.